Each of the 18 T cell receptor beta chains below was sequenced from the same sample in a study of CD8+CD57+ T cells in acquired aplastic anemia. For CDR3 and TCR beta VDJ profiling, genomic DNA was the template used. TCRdb re-called the reads with MiXCR, one entry per CDR3 protein. The sample shows 150,000 to 200,000 distinct CDR3 sequences, 40% to 55% of them seen only once. Individuals selected for sequencing had exhibited CD8+CD57+ cell expansion on flow cytometry. Sequencing used sorted CD4+, CD8+, or CD8+CD57+ T cells (not recorded which) from PBMCs. The receptor set was obtained from a human donor with aplastic anemia.

The rearrangement uses TRBV24-1 and TRBJ2-5, with 8 bases matching TRBD1. The CDR3 loop spans 17 amino acids. After removal of 2 bases from V and 4 bases from J, the junction contained 11 bases not matched to a gene. CDR1 and CDR2 from the germline V gene are KGHDR and SFDVKD. The CDR3 coding sequence is TGTGCCACCAGTGATTCCCCCTGGACAGGGAAAGGAGAGACCCAGTACTTC. As protein: CATSDSPWTGKGETQYF.

J is TRBJ1-5 and V is TRBV20-1; no definite D call. Germline V gene data show CDR1 as DFQATT and CDR2 as SNEGSKA (reference sequence). Trimming took off 5 bases at V and 4 bases at J, with 9 bases between the two ends. The CDR3 extends over 12 amino acids. The CDR3 bases are TGCAGTGCTGTCAAGGGAAATCAGCCCCAGCATTTT. Its translation is CSAVKGNQPQHF.

This clonotype was found many times. J is TRBJ1-4 and V is TRBV11-3, with D possibly TRBD1 on 6 matching bases. The V end was cut by 3 bases, the J end by 7 bases, with 9 bases between. Looked up from germline, CDR1 is SGHNT and CDR2 is YENEEA. The CDR3 is 13 residues long. The CDR3 DNA reads as TGTGCCAGCAGCTTTGGACAGCGTGAAAAACTGTTTTTT. It encodes CASSFGQREKLFF. Drawing the rest from reference TRBV11-3 and TRBJ1-4, the complete variable domain is EAGVVQSPRYKIIEKKQPVAFWCNPISGHNTLYWYLQNLGQGPELLIRYENEEAVDDSQLPKDRFSAERLKGVDSTLKIQPAELGDSAVYLCASSFGQREKLFFGSGTQLSVL.

The chain employs TRBV2 and TRBJ1-1; D perhaps matches TRBD1 (5 bases). Looked up from germline, CDR1 is SNHLY and CDR2 is FYNNEI. This CDR3 spans 15 amino acids. Between the trimmed V and J ends, which lost 7 bases and 5 bases, there was a span of 20 bases. The CDR3 DNA is TGTGCCAGCACCGGAAACGTTCCAGGGTTGACTGAAGCTTTCTTT. Translation: CASTGNVPGLTEAFF.

The rearrangement links TRBV7-3 to TRBJ2-7, with no clear D. The CDR3 is 13 residues long. The germline V gene encodes CDR1 SGHTA and CDR2 FQGTGA. V lost 5 bases and J 6 bases, leaving 14 bases between the germline ends. The DNA of the CDR3 is TGTGCCAGCAGCCAAGGGTTGAGGTCCGAGCAGTACTTC. It translates to CASSQGLRSEQYF.

The chain combines TRBV11-3 with TRBJ2-3; D possibly uses TRBD1 or TRBD2 (7 bases each). Germline V gives CDR1 SGHNT, CDR2 YENEEA. Trimming took off 0 bases at V and 2 bases at J, with 12 bases between the two ends. The CDR3 has 16 amino acids. CDR3 coding DNA: TGTGCCAGCAGCTTAGATCAGGGGGGGGACACAGATACGCAGTATTTT. Its translation is CASSLDQGGDTDTQYF.

V is TRBV3-1 and J is TRBJ1-6; 9 nucleotides align to TRBD1. V dropped 4 bases and J dropped 9; count of bases not matched to a gene: 7. The germline V gene has CDR1 LGHDT and CDR2 YNNKEL (reference sequence). The CDR3 is 15 amino acids. CDR3 nucleotide sequence: TGTGCCAGCAGCCGGGGCGACAGGGGGTTTTCACCCCTCCACTTT. Amino acid sequence: CASSRGDRGFSPLHF.

This clonotype came up many times. V gene TRBV10-3 combines with J gene TRBJ2-7; D gene ambiguous. Trimming removed 3 bases at V and 6 bases at J, with 12 bases between. Germline-derived CDR1 and CDR2 are ENHRY and SYGVKD. The CDR3 length is 13 residues. The CDR3 nucleotides read TGTGCCATCAGTGACCCTTCCTGGGGCGAGCAGTACTTC. Amino acid sequence: CAISDPSWGEQYF.

The chain combines TRBV7-2 with TRBJ2-5, with D uncertain. The DNA end lines up better with TRBJ2-7; the J call may be wrong. Germline V gives CDR1 SGHTA, CDR2 FQGNSA. The CDR3 sequence is 13 residues long. CDR3 amino acids: CASSSEGSYEQYF. Here the CDR3 DNA reads TGTGCCAGCAGCTCAGAAGGGTCCTACGAGCAGTACTTC.

The chain couples TRBV15 to TRBJ1-4; no clear D. The CDR3 runs 14 residues. Looked up from germline, CDR1 is LNHNV and CDR2 is YYDKDF (reference sequence). The germline V and J ends were trimmed by 6 bases and 8 bases, with 16 bases remaining between them. The CDR3 region has the DNA TGTGCCACCAGAGGTCTAGGGCGCGGGGAAAAACTGTTTTTT. Translation: CATRGLGRGEKLFF.

The gene calls are TRBV15 and TRBJ1-1, with D unclear. The CDR3 loop spans 15 amino acids. In germline, CDR1 is LNHNV, CDR2 YYDKDF (reference sequence). Trimming took 1 base from V and 1 from J, leaving 10 bases between them. CDR3 amino acids: CATSRGNAANTEAFF. CDR3 bases: TGTGCCACCAGCAGAGGTAATGCGGCGAACACTGAAGCTTTCTTT. Filled out from reference TRBV15 and TRBJ1-1, the complete variable domain reads DAMVIQNPRYQVTQFGKPVTLSCSQTLNHNVMYWYQQKSSQAPKLLFHYYDKDFNNEADTPDNFQSRRPNTSFCFLDIRSPGLGDTAMYLCATSRGNAANTEAFFGQGTRLTVV.

The sample holds many counts of this clonotype. J is TRBJ2-2 and V is TRBV12-3 or TRBV12-4; D ambiguous. V lost 5 bases, J lost 3 bases, and 7 bases lay in between. CDR3 length: 13 residues. This chain's CDR3 is CASSITHTGELFF. The DNA for the CDR3 is TGTGCCAGCAGTATCACTCACACCGGGGAGCTGTTTTTT.

This clonotype appeared many times. The chain employs TRBV12-3 or TRBV12-4 and TRBJ2-3; D gene unclear. The ends were cut back, 5 bases at V and 3 bases at J, with 12 bases in the middle. The CDR3 covers 14 residues. CDR3 nucleotide sequence: TGTGCCAGCAGTGCCGGGTCCGCGACAGATACGCAGTATTTT. It encodes CASSAGSATDTQYF.

The chain employs TRBV10-1 and TRBJ1-4; D is possibly TRBD1 (6 bases). This CDR3 contains 18 residues. Germline CDR1 and CDR2: WNHNN and SYGVQD (reference sequence). Trimming shortened V by 0 bases and J by 0 bases, and 14 bases separated the two germline ends. The CDR3 coding sequence is TGCGCCAGCAGTGAGTCGAAGACAGGATCTGCAACTAATGAAAAACTGTTTTTT. This encodes CASSESKTGSATNEKLFF.

This clonotype was seen at least ten times. The rearrangement links TRBV14 to TRBJ2-1; 13 positions agree with TRBD2. J lost 3 bases, V lost 1 base, and 6 bases had no gene match. There are 18 residues in the CDR3. CDR1 and CDR2 (germline): SGHDN, FVKESK. As DNA, the CDR3 is TGTGCCAGCAGCCAAGGACTAGCGGGGGGTCTACTCTACAATGAGCAGTTCTTC. This gives the protein CASSQGLAGGLLYNEQFF.

This clonotype was counted at least ten times. The chain employs TRBV7-2 and TRBJ2-1; 9 nucleotides align to TRBD2. Germline V gene lookup returns CDR1 SGHTA and CDR2 FQGNSA. The CDR3 totals 13 residues. V lost 3 bases, J lost 10 bases, and 4 bases stayed unmatched. The CDR3 is CASSLAGGREQFF. The CDR3 DNA is TGTGCCAGCAGCTTGGCGGGGGGGCGAGAGCAGTTCTTC.

This clonotype was counted at least ten times. The chain couples TRBV12-3 or TRBV12-4 to TRBJ2-7; D may be TRBD1 (6 bases). V lost 3 bases, J lost 0 bases, and 12 bases lay in between. There are 15 residues in the CDR3. Written as DNA, the CDR3 is TGTGCCAGCAGTTTGGGGGACATAAGCTCCTACGAGCAGTACTTC. The encoded protein is CASSLGDISSYEQYF.

The rearrangement links TRBV19 to TRBJ2-2, with a tentative D call TRBD1 (5 bases). This CDR3 is built from 15 residues. V was pared by 4 bases and J by 0 bases, with 9 bases between. The germline CDR1 and CDR2 sequences are LNHDA and SQIVND (reference sequence). The CDR3 spells CASSRADTNTGELFF. For the CDR3, the DNA is TGTGCCAGTAGTAGGGCGGACACGAACACCGGGGAGCTGTTTTTT.